This T cell receptor (beta chain) was sequenced during a study of cytomegalovirus exposure and HLA in healthy donors. Points on this clone: Its specificity is not known.

Findings of the study overall: A later analysis linked a missense DCLRE1C variant to TCR beta V- and J-gene trimming.

Primers included in the PCR were 60 Vbeta and 13 Jbeta primers. Produced via immunoSEQ multiplex PCR; TCRdb's table is partial and in-frame only. The table lists 99,000 or so clones, 78% of them singletons. V lost 6 bases and J 3 bases, leaving 12 bases between the germline ends. The CDR3 has 14 residues. CDR1 MGHDK and CDR2 SYGVNS come from the germline V gene. The V gene is TRBV25-1, the J gene TRBJ2-1; tentative D call: TRBD2 (6 bases). This sequence was found in a young man in good health and CMV-seronegative. The sample was PBMCs. The CDR3 DNA sequence: TGTGCCAGCAGACGTGGCGGGGACTACAATGAGCAGTTCTTC. Translating it yields CASRRGGDYNEQFF.